These 23 T cell receptor beta chains came from one sample sequenced in a study of blood T cell repertoires in COVID-19. Measured with immunoSEQ multiplex PCR; TCRdb has only the in-frame clones, and not every one. The repertoire holds nearly 110,000 clones, with around 90% as singletons. The specimen sequenced was peripheral blood. The receptors shown here come from a middle-aged man with active or convalescent COVID-19.

This rearrangement joins TRBV28 to TRBJ1-3; 9 bases are a match to TRBD1. After removal of 6 bases from V and 0 bases from J, the junction contained 12 bases not matched to a gene. The CDR3 is 18 residues long. CDR1 MDHEN and CDR2 SYDVKM come from the germline V gene. The CDR3 spells CASRPGETGGNSGNTIYF. The DNA of the CDR3 is TGTGCCAGCAGACCCGGGGAGACAGGGGGAAACTCTGGAAACACCATATATTTT.

The rearrangement links TRBV7-2 to TRBJ2-7, with TRBD2 identical over 14 bases. V lost 5 bases, J lost 0 bases, and 3 bases stayed unmatched. Germline V lookup: CDR1 SGHTA, CDR2 FQGNSA. CDR3 length equals 16 residues. Here the CDR3 reads CASSGTSGSFSYEQYF. DNA for the CDR3: TGTGCCAGCAGCGGGACTAGCGGGAGCTTCTCCTACGAGCAGTACTTC.

CDR3 in DNA: TGTGCCAGCAGCCAAGCGGGACAGGGGAAAGGAAACACCATATATTTT. It specifies CASSQAGQGKGNTIYF. The chain employs TRBV16 and TRBJ1-3; 10 nucleotides match TRBD1. V gave up 2 bases and J gave up 4 bases; unmatched junction bases: 5. CDR1 and CDR2 from the germline V gene are KGHSY and FQNENV. CDR3 length: 16 residues.

The chain recombines TRBV18 with TRBJ2-5; maybe TRBD1 (6 bases). Germline assignment: CDR1 KGHSH and CDR2 LQKENI. The CDR3 consists of 13 residues. The ends were cut back, 5 bases at V and 5 bases at J, with 12 bases in the middle. The CDR3 is CASSRAGEETQYF. Written as DNA, the CDR3 is TGTGCCAGCTCAAGGGCAGGGGAGGAGACCCAGTACTTC.

Concerning this clone: The germline gene is not matched at one end of the junction; a read error may be the cause. The V gene is TRBV29-1, the J gene TRBJ1-2, with 10 bases that match TRBD1. The CDR3 consists of 13 residues. Germline CDR1 SQVTM, CDR2 ANQGSEA. The DNA of the CDR3 is TGCAGCGTAGTCGGGGGACAGGGGTTTGGTAGTGCCTTC. As protein: CSVVGGQGFGSAF.

The chain employs TRBV10-3 and TRBJ2-1, with 14 positions matching TRBD2. The length of the CDR3 is 19 residues. CDR1 ENHRY and CDR2 SYGVKD come from the germline V gene. V lost 3 bases to trimming and J lost 10 bases; unmatched junction nucleotides: 17. Written as DNA, the CDR3 is TGTGCCATCAGTGATTTGACTAGCGGGAGGGTCGGTCCGGGTAGAGAGCAGTTCTTC. Translated: CAISDLTSGRVGPGREQFF.

The V and J genes are TRBV7-2 and TRBJ2-3, with D possibly TRBD1 on 6 matching bases. The germline gives CDR1 SGHTA, CDR2 FQGNSA. Trimming took 0 bases from V and 4 from J, leaving 11 bases between them. The CDR3 is made up of 15 amino acids. In nucleotides, the CDR3 is TGTGCCAGCAGCTTAGCGCAGGGGCCTGCAGATACGCAGTATTTT. Translating gives CASSLAQGPADTQYF.

The gene calls are TRBV21-1 and TRBJ1-1; the table's D call TRBD1 went unverified against the DNA. TRBV21-1 is shown as a pseudogene. This CDR3 is built from 11 residues. Written as DNA, the CDR3 is TGTGCCAACGCACAGGGCTCTGAAGCTTTCTTT. Residues: CANAQGSEAFF.

The chain links TRBV28 to TRBJ1-4, with TRBD1 identical over 8 bases. The length of the CDR3 is 15 residues. Germline CDR1 is MDHEN and CDR2 is SYDVKM. The V and J ends lost 4 bases and 8 bases, in that order; junction bases with no gene match: 9. The CDR3 DNA is TGTGCCAGCAGTTCAGCAGGGGGCGCTGGAGAAAAACTGTTTTTT. Amino acids: CASSSAGGAGEKLFF.

The rearrangement uses TRBV4-3 and TRBJ2-7, with D hard to call. Germline V gene lookup returns CDR1 LGHNA and CDR2 YSLEER. Trimming took off 0 bases at V and 3 bases at J, with 9 bases between the two ends. The CDR3 covers 14 residues. CDR3 amino acids: CASSQDVNGYEQYF. The CDR3 DNA reads TGCGCCAGCAGCCAAGATGTCAACGGCTACGAGCAGTACTTC.

V is TRBV7-3 and J is TRBJ2-7; 7 positions match TRBD1. Germline CDR1 reads SGHTA; CDR2 reads FQGTGA. This CDR3 spans 13 amino acids. V shed 4 bases, J shed 4 bases, and the junction held 4 bases outside the gene matches. The DNA of the CDR3 is TGTGCCAGCAGCTCGGGACAGAAATACGAGCAGTACTTC. Translation gives CASSSGQKYEQYF. The complete variable domain, with remaining parts taken from reference TRBV7-3 and TRBJ2-7, reads GAGVSQTPSNKVTEKGKYVELRCDPISGHTALYWYRQSLGQGPEFLIYFQGTGAADDSGLPNDRFFAVRPEGSVSTLKIQRTERGDSAVYLCASSSGQKYEQYFGPGTRLTVT.

The V and J genes are TRBV18 and TRBJ2-5, with 12 bases that match TRBD2. CDR3 length: 17 amino acids. After removal of 3 bases from V and 4 bases from J, the junction contained 9 bases not matched to a gene. Germline values: CDR1 KGHSH, CDR2 LQKENI. The CDR3 nucleotides read TGTGCCAGCTCACCTGTGACTAGCGGGAGTGATTTAGAGACCCAGTACTTC. Translation gives CASSPVTSGSDLETQYF.

The V call is TRBV6-6, the J call TRBJ2-1; no firm D call. Germline values: CDR1 MNHNY, CDR2 SVGAGI (reference sequence). Between the trimmed V and J ends, which lost 4 bases and 5 bases, there was a span of 6 bases. The CDR3 contains 12 residues. The CDR3 DNA sequence: TGTGCCAGCAGTTTCCGTAACAATGAGCAGTTCTTC. Translated: CASSFRNNEQFF.

The rearrangement uses TRBV6-2 or TRBV6-3 and TRBJ2-7, with 7 positions matching TRBD1. Per germline, CDR1 MNHEY and CDR2 SVGEGT. V gave up 2 bases and J gave up 6 bases; unmatched junction bases: 10. The CDR3 contains 15 residues. The CDR3 reads CASSYGGTGDLEQYF. The CDR3 DNA sequence: TGTGCCAGCAGTTACGGGGGAACAGGGGATCTCGAGCAGTACTTC.

The chain recombines TRBV3-1 (or the pseudogene TRBV3-2) with TRBJ1-1, with D hard to call. The length of the CDR3 is 13 residues. Germline V gene lookup returns CDR1 LGHDT and CDR2 YNNKEL (reference sequence). V was clipped by 3 bases and J by 1 base, with 6 bases between them. The CDR3 is CASSHSKNTEAFF. The DNA of the CDR3 is TGTGCCAGCAGCCACTCTAAGAACACTGAAGCTTTCTTT.

The chain joins TRBV3-1 (or the pseudogene TRBV3-2) to TRBJ2-7; no reliable D call. The CDR3 loop spans 15 amino acids. The V gene's germline CDR1 is LGHDT and CDR2 YNNKEL (reference sequence). The V gene lost 2 bases and the J gene lost 2 bases, with 13 bases spanning the gap. The CDR3, as DNA: TGTGCCAGCAGCCAAAACTGGTACGGAGCCTACGAGCAGTACTTC. It is translated as CASSQNWYGAYEQYF.

This clone has just a few counts. This rearrangement joins TRBV7-2 to TRBJ2-1; no definite D call. CDR3 size: 13 residues. With 8 bases removed from V and 4 bases from J, the gap between germline ends came to 12 bases. Germline CDR1 SGHTA, CDR2 FQGNSA. In DNA form, the CDR3 reads TGTGCCAGCCTAATCCCGGTATACAATGAGCAGTTCTTC. Protein product: CASLIPVYNEQFF.

The chain has TRBV25-1 and TRBJ1-1; tentative D call: TRBD1 (5 bases). Germline CDR1 and CDR2: MGHDK and SYGVNS. The CDR3 has 12 residues. V was cut by 6 bases and J by 2 bases, with 7 bases left in between. DNA of the CDR3: TGTGCCAGCAGGACAGCCAACACTGAAGCTTTCTTT. Its translation is CASRTANTEAFF.

The chain joins TRBV6-4 to TRBJ1-5; D is ambiguous. The CDR3 spans 16 residues. The germline V gene has CDR1 MRHNA and CDR2 SNTAGT. V dropped 10 bases and J dropped 7 bases, with 26 bases sitting between them. This CDR3 is CANRGEGSPMIQPQHF. Written as DNA, the CDR3 is TGTGCCAACCGAGGCGAGGGCTCTCCTATGATCCAGCCCCAGCATTTT.

This chain joins TRBV7-8 and TRBJ1-2; D gene ambiguous. The germline CDR1 and CDR2 sequences are SGHVS and FQNEAQ. This CDR3 comprises 13 residues. Trimming removed 5 bases from V and 0 bases from J, with 7 bases in between. CDR3 loop: CASSRDTNYGYTF. In DNA, the CDR3 is TGTGCCAGCAGCCGTGACACTAACTATGGCTACACCTTC.

The J gene is TRBJ2-3, the V gene TRBV5-1, with D maybe TRBD2 (5 bases). V was cut by 0 bases and J by 0 bases, with 8 bases left in between. Per germline, CDR1 SGHRS and CDR2 YFSETQ. The CDR3 contains 15 residues. The CDR3 DNA sequence: TGCGCCAGCAGCTTGGGAGGGCTTAGCACAGATACGCAGTATTTT. Translating gives CASSLGGLSTDTQYF.

The gene calls are TRBV18 and TRBJ1-2; 10 positions match TRBD1. The germline gives CDR1 KGHSH, CDR2 LQKENI. This CDR3 region has 15 residues. With 1 base clipped from V and 8 bases from J, the junction kept 7 bases outside the gene matches. In DNA form, the CDR3 reads TGTGCCAGCTCACCACGTTTGGGACAGGGGTTGGGCTACACCTTC. Translating it yields CASSPRLGQGLGYTF. The full variable domain, in which reference TRBV18 and TRBJ1-2 provide the parts outside the CDR3, is NAGVMQNPRHLVRRRGQEARLRCSPMKGHSHVYWYRQLPEEGLKFMVYLQKENIIDESGMPKERFSAEFPKEGPSILRIQQVVRGDSAAYFCASSPRLGQGLGYTFGSGTRLTVV.

V usage is TRBV30 and J usage is TRBJ1-3; 11 bases line up with TRBD1. CDR3 length: 15 residues. CDR1 GTSNPN and CDR2 SVGIG come from the germline V gene (reference sequence). The ends lost 5 bases at V and 4 bases at J; junction bases unmatched: 7. CDR3 loop: CAWQPGQGVGNTIYF. CDR3 nucleotides: TGTGCCTGGCAACCGGGACAGGGGGTAGGAAACACCATATATTTT.